The subject of this entry is one TCR beta chain. One junction end does not reproduce the germline sequence, and a read error may be involved. The sample originates from a study of blood T cells in healthy people across ages. About the research overall: T cells yielded about one barcoded beta molecule per two cells through template switching.

The germline V gene encodes CDR1 MNHEY and CDR2 SVGAGI. This CDR3 has 17 amino acids. A second PCR of 7 to 11 cycles used a sample-barcoded 5' primer and a J-beta primer mix. Every sample gave at least 2.5 million paired-end reads containing CDR3. TCRdb fed the 5' RACE reads into MiXCR, producing one record per CDR3 protein. The table lists some 1.1 million distinct CDR3 sequences, roughly two fifths of them singletons, with roughly 13% in the top ten. The receptor was isolated from a man in his late teens or twenties in good health. The specimen was blood. V is TRBV6-5 and J is TRBJ2-3, with 8 bases lining up with TRBD1. The CDR3 DNA reads TGTGCCAGCGGTTACTCCTGGACAGGGACTAGCACAGATACGCAGTATTTT. It yields the protein CASGYSWTGTSTDTQYF.